This TCR beta chain was identified in a study of PD-1 blockade in mismatch repair-deficient tumors. General study results and limits: Tumor-resident clones, often absent from pretreatment blood, expanded after pembrolizumab and then contracted.

In regard to this clone: Its specificity is not known.

Generated by immunoSEQ multiplex PCR, the TCRdb table keeps only in-frame clones and is missing some. The repertoire has 95,000 to 150,000 clones, 86% of them found once; the top ten carry about 13%. A few pembrolizumab responders had their TCRs sequenced. V lost 2 bases and J lost 5, with 19 bases in between. The CDR3 runs 16 residues. The germline V gene has CDR1 LGHNT and CDR2 FRNRAP. The receptor was isolated from an adult with mismatch repair-deficient cancer. This specimen consisted of peripheral blood, obtained 44 weeks after starting pembrolizumab. The chain links TRBV12-5 to TRBJ2-7, with D perhaps TRBD1 (6 bases). CDR3 amino acids: CASGLRGTRTRDEQYF. CDR3 DNA: TGTGCTAGTGGTTTGAGGGGGACACGGACGAGAGACGAGCAGTACTTC.